The entry below describes one T cell receptor (beta chain). The V and J ends lost 6 bases and 0 bases respectively, with 15 bases between them. CDR3 length equals 16 residues. Germline V CDR1 and CDR2: MDHEN, SYDVKM. This sample is drawn from a study of blood T cell repertoires in COVID-19. Study context: T cells, B-cell-depleted T cells, or PBMCs provided the cDNA or gDNA that served as material.

Sequencing used immunoSEQ multiplex PCR; TCRdb keeps in-frame clones, though not all of them. The profile shows some 150,000 clones, nearly 80% of them singletons. The TCR sequence derives from a woman between 45 and 65 years old who had recovered from COVID-19. The sample consisted of PBMCs or T cells enriched from blood (not recorded which). The genes are TRBV28 and TRBJ2-1, with D possibly TRBD2 on 5 matching bases. DNA of the CDR3: TGTGCCAGCAGCACGGGTAGCGCAACCTCCTACAATGAGCAGTTCTTC. Translated: CASSTGSATSYNEQFF.